This T cell receptor (beta chain) was captured in a study of blood T cell repertoires in COVID-19. The wider study: PBMCs, B-cell-depleted T cells, or T cells were the source of the cDNA or gDNA that made up the material.

While infection was still active, Seattle patients were enrolled and then followed longitudinally. The trim removed 5 bases at V and 2 bases at J, leaving 3 bases unmatched. The CDR3 spans 16 residues. Germline values: CDR1 SGHRS, CDR2 YFSETQ. Methods used by the authors: Using reference gene primer amplification, nucleated cell counts were estimated. Assay: immunoSEQ multiplex PCR; the TCRdb copy retains only in-frame clones and omits some. The D gene and trimming were derived from the DNA, and the V and J assignments and clone size from that table. Found here are around 190,000 clones, 75% to 85% of them singletons; the top ten hold 5.5% to 7%.

The sequenced sample consisted of peripheral blood. The source is a woman aged 40-49 years with COVID-19, enrolled during active disease. The V gene is TRBV5-1, the J gene TRBJ2-6, with 11 bases matching TRBD1. The CDR3 DNA reads TGCGCCAGCAGAGGACAGGGGGCGCCTGGGGCCAACGTCCTGACTTTC. Its translation is CASRGQGAPGANVLTF. The whole variable domain, remainder taken from reference TRBV5-1 and TRBJ2-6, is KAGVTQTPRYLIKTRGQQVTLSCSPISGHRSVSWYQQTPGQGLQFLFEYFSETQRNKGNFPGRFSGRQFSNSRSEMNVSTLELGDSALYLCASRGQGAPGANVLTFGAGSRLTVL.